Each of the 14 T cell receptor beta chains below was sequenced from the same sample in a study of blood T cells in healthy people across ages. The second PCR ran about 6 to 12 cycles with a sample-barcoded 5' primer and J-beta primers. TCRdb reprocessed the 5' RACE reads via MiXCR and lists one record per CDR3 protein. Here the sample spans about 680,000 distinct CDR3 sequences, roughly 50% being singletons. Specimen: blood. All receptors derive from a woman aged 55-75 years in good health.

This clonotype was found a few times. The chain is built from TRBV12-3 or TRBV12-4 and TRBJ1-1; unclear D gene. The CDR3 spans 14 residues. The germline V and J ends were trimmed by 1 base and 5 bases, with 11 bases remaining between them. The CDR3 region is CASSLGTEVTEAFF. CDR3 nucleotides: TGTGCCAGCAGTTTAGGTACAGAAGTAACTGAAGCTTTCTTT.

The sample holds a few counts of this clonotype. CDR3 sequence (DNA): TGTGCCAGCAGTTACGACAGAGCCCAAGAGACCCAGTACTTC. It yields the protein CASSYDRAQETQYF. This chain uses TRBV6-2 or TRBV6-3 with TRBJ2-5, with a tentative D call TRBD1 (5 bases). Trimming pared 2 bases from V and 1 base from J, leaving 8 bases between. Germline CDR1 is MNHEY and CDR2 is SVGEGT. The CDR3 is 14 residues long.

This clonotype was recorded a few times. This chain joins TRBV28 and TRBJ2-7; 7 bases line up with TRBD1. CDR1 is MDHEN, CDR2 SYDVKM, per germline. This CDR3 contains 12 residues. The V segment lost 5 bases and the J segment 6 bases; nucleotides outside the gene matches: 4. The CDR3: CASSPRGFEQYF. CDR3 in DNA: TGTGCCAGCAGTCCCAGGGGGTTCGAGCAGTACTTC.

This chain connects TRBV9 to TRBJ2-1; 7 positions match TRBD1. This CDR3 contains 14 residues. Germline CDR1 and CDR2: SGDLS and YYNGEE. J gave up 4 bases and V 0 bases, and 1 base lay outside the gene matches. CDR3 sequence (DNA): TGTGCCAGCAGCGTAGCACAGGGGTACAATGAGCAGTTCTTC. Translating gives CASSVAQGYNEQFF.

This clonotype has a handful of counts. The V gene is TRBV24-1, the J gene TRBJ2-1; tentative D call: TRBD2 (6 bases). Trimming left V 3 bases short and J 6 bases short, with 11 bases between. The CDR3 extends over 14 amino acids. Germline V gene data show CDR1 as KGHDR and CDR2 as SFDVKD. The CDR3 sequence: CATSDAGGGNEQFF. The CDR3 coding sequence is TGTGCCACCAGTGATGCCGGGGGAGGCAATGAGCAGTTCTTC.

This clonotype turned up a few times. The V and J genes are TRBV20-1 and TRBJ2-1; D uncertain. Trimming left V 4 bases short and J 1 base short, with 2 bases between. CDR3 size: 11 residues. CDR1 is DFQATT, CDR2 SNEGSKA, per germline (reference sequence). CDR3 in amino acids: CSAKSYNEQFF. The CDR3 DNA follows: TGCAGTGCTAAGTCCTACAATGAGCAGTTCTTC.

This clonotype was seen a handful of times. This chain connects TRBV2 to TRBJ2-7, with TRBD2 identical over 10 bases. Germline CDR1 is SNHLY and CDR2 is FYNNEI. Trimming cost V 6 bases and J 3 bases; bases outside gene matches: 5. The CDR3 contains 14 residues. CDR3 bases: TGTGCCAGCAGCGCGGGACTAGCGAACTACGAGCAGTACTTC. Protein product: CASSAGLANYEQYF.

J is TRBJ1-1 and V is TRBV29-1; D call uncertain. This CDR3 comprises 13 residues. The V gene's germline CDR1 is SQVTM and CDR2 ANQGSEA. V lost 2 bases, J lost 0 bases, and 7 bases lay in between. For the CDR3, the DNA is TGCAGCGTTGAAAGCAGCCTGAACACTGAAGCTTTCTTT. This encodes CSVESSLNTEAFF.

The chain couples TRBV5-6 to TRBJ2-1, with TRBD2 identical over 14 bases. V shed 4 bases, J shed 5 bases, and the junction held 8 bases outside the gene matches. Germline V gives CDR1 SGHDT, CDR2 YYEEEE. CDR3 length: 17 residues. The CDR3 region has the DNA TGTGCCAGCAGCCTGATCTGGACTAGCGGGAGGAACAATGAGCAGTTCTTC. This gives the protein CASSLIWTSGRNNEQFF. The full variable domain, with the rest looked up from reference TRBV5-6 and TRBJ2-1, is DAGVTQSPTHLIKTRGQQVTLRCSPKSGHDTVSWYQQALGQGPQFIFQYYEEEERQRGNFPDRFSGHQFPNYSSELNVNALLLGDSALYLCASSLIWTSGRNNEQFFGPGTRLTVL.

The V and J genes are TRBV7-9 and TRBJ2-7; 8 positions match TRBD2. Germline CDR1 reads SEHNR; CDR2 reads FQNEAQ (reference sequence). The CDR3 covers 15 residues. V lost 1 base, J lost 0 bases, and 2 bases stayed unmatched. DNA of the CDR3: TGTGCCAGCAGCTTAGTTCGGGAGGGCTCCTACGAGCAGTACTTC. Translation gives CASSLVREGSYEQYF.

The rearrangement links TRBV12-5 to TRBJ2-5, with D maybe TRBD1 (5 bases). CDR1 LGHNT and CDR2 FRNRAP come from the germline V gene. V was pared by 3 bases and J by 2 bases, with 16 bases between. CDR3 length: 16 amino acids. CDR3 protein: CASGFARTRGQETQYF. In nucleotides, the CDR3 is TGTGCTAGTGGTTTTGCTAGGACAAGGGGACAAGAGACCCAGTACTTC.

This clonotype was recorded at least ten times. The chain couples TRBV29-1 to TRBJ2-5, with a tentative D call TRBD1 (6 bases). V was pared by 2 bases and J by 3 bases, with 13 bases between. Germline assignment: CDR1 SQVTM and CDR2 ANQGSEA. There are 14 residues in the CDR3. The CDR3 DNA reads TGCAGCGTTGAAAGGGGGTCCAAAAAAGAGACCCAGTACTTC. As protein: CSVERGSKKETQYF.

CDR3 sequence: CSVSGLAGREYEQYF. CDR3 in DNA: TGCAGCGTTTCGGGACTAGCGGGACGGGAATACGAGCAGTACTTC. V is TRBV29-1 and J is TRBJ2-7; 13 nucleotides line up with TRBD2. With V trimmed by 5 bases and J by 4 bases, 8 bases remained unmatched. CDR1 and CDR2 from the germline V gene are SQVTM and ANQGSEA. The CDR3 is 15 amino acids.

J is TRBJ2-2 and V is TRBV6-2 or TRBV6-3; 9 bases align to TRBD1. The length of the CDR3 is 14 residues. Trimming at V came to 6 bases and at J to 4 bases, leaving 3 bases not matched to a gene. Germline CDR1 reads MNHEY; CDR2 reads SVGEGT. CDR3 coding DNA: TGTGCCAGCAGGCCGACAGGGGGCACCGGGGAGCTGTTTTTT. Protein: CASRPTGGTGELFF.